Shown below are 12 T cell receptor beta chains from a single sample sequenced in a study of patients and donors after allogeneic stem cell transplantation. TCRdb itself ran the RT-PCR reads through MiXCR, one entry per CDR3 protein. The sample carries hundreds of thousands of distinct CDR3 sequences, 16% recorded once. The sequenced material came from blood, either unsorted or a sorted T cell fraction (not recorded which). Receptors originate from a human donor who was either an allogeneic HSCT recipient or a stem cell or donor lymphocyte infusion donor (not recorded which). It is not recorded whose cells these are; they may come from a transplant donor.

CDR3 region: CASSKDRGGETQYF. The CDR3 bases are TGTGCCAGCAGCAAGGACAGGGGAGGAGAGACCCAGTACTTC. V is TRBV5-6 and J is TRBJ2-5; 9 positions match TRBD1. Per the germline V gene, CDR1 is SGHDT and CDR2 is YYEEEE. CDR3 length: 14 amino acids. The J segment lost 4 bases and the V segment lost 4 bases, leaving 5 bases of the junction unmatched.

This clonotype was seen more than once but under ten times. The chain has TRBV6-5 and TRBJ2-7; D gene unclear. The germline V gene has CDR1 MNHEY and CDR2 SVGAGI. CDR3 length: 15 residues. Trimming shortened V by 4 bases and J by 0 bases, and 13 bases separated the two germline ends. CDR3 DNA: TGTGCCAGCAGTTCCTACCTTTTACCCTCCTACGAGCAGTACTTC. It encodes CASSSYLLPSYEQYF.

This clonotype has more than one count but fewer than ten. The chain is built from TRBV18 and TRBJ2-7; D assignment may be TRBD1 or TRBD2 (5 bases each). The CDR3 totals 15 residues. The V gene's germline CDR1 is KGHSH and CDR2 LQKENI. The germline V and J ends were trimmed by 3 bases and 2 bases, with 14 bases remaining between them. CDR3 coding DNA: TGTGCCAGCTCACCTCAACCCGGGGCCCCCTACGAGCAGTACTTC. Its protein product is CASSPQPGAPYEQYF.

The CDR3 sequence is CTTSGSEAFF. The CDR3 nucleotides read TGCACCACATCAGGCTCTGAAGCTTTCTTT. This rearrangement joins TRBV20-1 to TRBJ1-1; D gene uncertain. CDR1 and CDR2 from the germline V gene are DFQATT and SNEGSKA (reference sequence). The CDR3 is 10 residues long.

This clonotype has at least ten counts. The chain uses TRBV2 and TRBJ2-3; tentative D call: TRBD2 (5 bases). CDR3 length equals 13 residues. Germline V gene data show CDR1 as SNHLY and CDR2 as FYNNEI. V was pared by 9 bases and J by 1 base, with 11 bases between. The CDR3 region is CARSGGGTDTQYF. The CDR3 nucleotides read TGTGCCAGATCAGGAGGAGGCACAGATACGCAGTATTTT.

This clonotype was counted between two and nine times. The chain is built from TRBV7-8 and TRBJ2-7; possibly TRBD1 for D (6 bases). Trimming pared 3 bases from V and 5 bases from J, leaving 8 bases between. Per germline, CDR1 SGHVS and CDR2 FQNEAQ. This CDR3 contains 12 residues. CDR3 nucleotide sequence: TGTGCCAGCAGCTTCAGGGGCCACGAGCAGTACTTC. Protein: CASSFRGHEQYF.

In this sample, this clonotype turned up a few times. V gene TRBV10-3 combines with J gene TRBJ2-5; no firm D call. The CDR3 sequence is 15 residues long. The germline CDR1 and CDR2 sequences are ENHRY and SYGVKD. V was cut by 3 bases and J by 5 bases, with 16 bases left in between. The DNA for the CDR3 is TGTGCCATCAGTGACCCGACCGCCCGGCGGGAGACCCAGTACTTC. It yields the protein CAISDPTARRETQYF.

This clonotype has more than one count but fewer than ten. V is TRBV2 and J is TRBJ1-5, with D perhaps TRBD1 (6 bases). CDR3 length: 15 residues. Germline values: CDR1 SNHLY, CDR2 FYNNEI. Trimming took off 1 base at V and 2 bases at J, with 9 bases between the two ends. This chain's CDR3 is CASSEEAGGNQPQHF. The CDR3 DNA sequence: TGTGCCAGCAGTGAAGAGGCAGGGGGCAATCAGCCCCAGCATTTT.

V usage is TRBV5-1 and J usage is TRBJ1-2; weak D call: TRBD1 (5 bases). CDR3 length equals 14 residues. V was shortened by 1 base and J by 5 bases, with 12 bases between the two germline ends. Germline CDR1 and CDR2: SGHRS and YFSETQ. CDR3 in amino acids: CASSLMGRDYGYTF. CDR3 sequence (DNA): TGCGCCAGCAGCTTGATGGGCAGGGATTATGGCTACACCTTC.

The genes are TRBV12-3 or TRBV12-4 and TRBJ2-7, with TRBD2 matching over 9 bases. Trimming at V came to 6 bases and at J to 7 bases, leaving 16 bases not matched to a gene. This CDR3 contains 16 residues. The CDR3 spells CASRQMTSGLRGEQYF. The DNA of the CDR3 is TGTGCCAGCAGACAAATGACTAGCGGCCTTCGGGGTGAGCAGTACTTC.

This clonotype was detected ten times or more. The CDR3 nucleotides read TGCGCCAGCAGCCAGAGCCCAGTGGTGGGCTCCTACAATGAGCAGTTCTTC. Protein product: CASSQSPVVGSYNEQFF. The V and J genes are TRBV4-1 and TRBJ2-1; D not certain. Trimming left V 3 bases short and J 0 bases short, with 15 bases between. The CDR3 runs 17 residues. Germline V lookup: CDR1 MGHRA, CDR2 YSYEKL.

This clonotype was observed a handful of times. V gene TRBV5-4 combines with J gene TRBJ2-1, with no clear D. The V end lost 1 base, the J end lost 4 bases, and 6 bases lay between the germline ends. There are 13 residues in the CDR3. Germline V gene data show CDR1 as SGHNT and CDR2 as YYREEE (reference sequence). CDR3 region: CASSLQVYNEQFF. In DNA form, the CDR3 reads TGTGCCAGCAGCTTGCAGGTGTACAATGAGCAGTTCTTC. Supplemented by reference TRBV5-4 and TRBJ2-1, the full variable domain reads ETGVTQSPTHLIKTRGQQVTLRCSSQSGHNTVSWYQQALGQGPQFIFQYYREEENGRGNFPPRFSGLQFPNYSSELNVNALELDDSALYLCASSLQVYNEQFFGPGTRLTVL.